This TCR beta chain was sequenced for a study of blood T cell repertoires in COVID-19. Study context: The origin of the acute and convalescent COVID-19 samples was the United States, Italy and Spain. T cells, B-cell-depleted T cells, or PBMCs supplied cDNA or gDNA.

The CDR3 has 14 residues. Trimming removed 10 bases from V and 5 bases from J, with 20 bases in between. Looked up from germline, CDR1 is MNHEY and CDR2 is SVGAGI. This clone was seen a single time. Original processing notes: From reference gene primer amplification, estimates of nucleated cell counts were derived. TCRdb keeps only in-frame clones here, not all; method: immunoSEQ multiplex PCR. That table supplies the V and J calls and clone size; D and trimming were determined from the DNA. The sample carries about 240,000 clones, 87% recorded once. The source material was peripheral blood. The rearrangement uses TRBV6-5 and TRBJ1-1; weak D call: TRBD1 (5 bases). The TCR sequence derives from a man between 60 and 75 years old who had recovered from COVID-19. In nucleotides, the CDR3 is TGTGCCACCCGGGGGTCAGTTATAGGTACTGAAGCTTTCTTT. This gives the protein CATRGSVIGTEAFF.